This T cell receptor (beta chain) was found in a study of cytomegalovirus exposure and HLA in healthy donors. 60 Vbeta and 13 Jbeta primers were used in PCR. The table came from immunoSEQ multiplex PCR; TCRdb's copy has only in-frame clones and leaves some out. The data show fewer than 200,000 clones, with about 90% seen just once and around 0.21% held by the top ten. V was pared by 1 base and J by 11 bases, with 27 bases between. Germline V gene data show CDR1 as SGHDT and CDR2 as YYEEEE. The length of the CDR3 is 18 residues. Nominal health characterized the donors when sampled, though unrecorded immune exposures were likely.

Sample: PBMCs. The gene calls are TRBV5-6 and TRBJ2-2, with D possibly being TRBD2 (6 bases). The clonotype comes from a girl under two years old in good health and CMV-seronegative. CDR3 protein: CASSLFRELEEKPGELFF. CDR3 DNA: TGTGCCAGCAGCTTGTTTCGGGAGCTTGAGGAAAAACCGGGAGAGCTGTTTTTT.